This TCR beta chain was obtained from a study of shared clonotypes between healthy human individuals. General study points: The low donor count limited represented genetic and exposure-history diversity.

Germline CDR1 and CDR2: SQVTM and ANQGSEA. Trimming pared 4 bases from V and 3 bases from J, leaving 10 bases between. CDR3 size: 13 residues. Original analysis: ImmunoSEQ gave junction-only sequences without quality scores, so filtering differed. Clones were sequenced by immunoSEQ multiplex PCR, and TCRdb holds only the in-frame ones, with some missing. That table gives V, J and clone size, and the DNA gave D and trimming. The table records around 1.6 million clones, 95% to 99% of them present only once. A remark on this clone: Its antigen is not known.

Splitting the CD4+ cells yielded a CD45RA+ naive subset and a CD45RA-negative memory subset. Sequenced input: naive CD4+ T cells sorted from blood. As to subset: CD45RA+ positively selected. The TCR originated in a man aged 25-45 years in good health. The J gene is TRBJ1-3, the V gene TRBV29-1; D uncertain. This CDR3 reads CSVVLTVGNTIYF. The CDR3, as DNA: TGCAGCGTTGTCCTAACAGTTGGAAACACCATATATTTT.